The rows below give T cell receptor beta chains drawn from one sample of a study of T cell repertoires in cytomegalovirus infection. For these TCRs, the target antigens are not known. TCRdb itself ran the reads through MiXCR, one entry per CDR3 protein. The table has 830,000 or so distinct CDR3 sequences, about 33% seen once. Source: cultured CD8+ T cells from PBMCs, taken from culture after CMV antigen stimulation. These receptors all come from a human donor in good health (CMV status not recorded). Some clones in this sample may be carry-over from other donors' samples. CDR3s include the opening cysteine and the closing phenylalanine or tryptophan. Each record gives: clone size, D gene, J gene, V gene, CDR3 DNA, CDR3 protein. D genes are given only for firm matches. Size values are once, few and many counts, or a class for expanded clones, and some rows have none.

many,.,TRBJ1-5,TRBV7-6,TGTGCCAGCAGCCAAGCATGGGGTAACAATCAGCCCCAGCATTTT,CASSQAWGNNQPQHF
.,.,TRBJ2-7,TRBV4-1,TGCGCCAGCAGCCAAGATTCCAACGCCGACTACGAGCAGTACTTC,CASSQDSNADYEQYF
few,.,TRBJ1-1,TRBV19,TGTGCCAGTAGTATTCCAGGGACTGAAGCTTTCTTT,CASSIPGTEAFF
.,TRBD1,TRBJ1-4,TRBV7-6,TGTGCCAGCAGCCCTGAAGGGGGCCCTAATGAAAAACTGTTTTTT,CASSPEGGPNEKLFF
.,TRBD2,TRBJ2-1,TRBV11-2,TGTGCCAGCAGCCCAGCGGGGACTAGCGGGCCACAGAGCTCCTACAATGAGCAGTTCTTC,CASSPAGTSGPQSSYNEQFF
many,TRBD2,TRBJ2-3,TRBV7-2,TGTGCCAGCAGCTTAGTGATAGCGGGGCCCTTCACAGATACGCAGTATTTT,CASSLVIAGPFTDTQYF
.,.,TRBJ1-5,TRBV6-2/TRBV6-3,TGTGCCAGCAGTTACTCGTCGGGGGGTCAGCCCCAGCATTTT,CASSYSSGGQPQHF
few,TRBD1,TRBJ2-1,TRBV6-2/TRBV6-3,TGTGCCAGCAGTATCGGGACAGGGGATGAGCAGTTCTTC,CASSIGTGDEQFF
.,.,TRBJ1-6,TRBV9,TGTGCCAGCAGCGAGGGCGTTGGGGGACGGTCTAATTCACCCCTCCACTTT,CASSEGVGGRSNSPLHF
many,.,TRBJ2-5,TRBV6-6,TGTGCCAGCGCTCGAGCCTCGTCCCAAGAGACCCAGTACTTC,CASARASSQETQYF
many,TRBD2,TRBJ2-3,TRBV7-2,TGTGCCAGCAGCTCCGGACTAGCGAGTCTCCAGTATTTT,CASSSGLASLQYF
few,.,TRBJ1-4,TRBV7-3,TGTGCCAGCAGCTTAGAAGGGCAGGGTGCCGAAAAACTGTTTTTT,CASSLEGQGAEKLFF
.,.,TRBJ1-5,TRBV4-1,TGCGCCAGCAGCCAAGACGGGGGGTGGCCGCGGCAGCCCCAGCATTTT,CASSQDGGWPRQPQHF
.,TRBD2,TRBJ2-1,TRBV6-1,TGTGCCAGCAGGGCGGGACTAGCGGGGAGCTCCTACAATGAGCAGTTCTTC,CASRAGLAGSSYNEQFF
.,.,TRBJ1-1,TRBV2,TGTGCCAGCCCCGACCCGGTGGGGGGATTGAACACTGAAGCTTTCTTT,CASPDPVGGLNTEAFF
.,TRBD2,TRBJ2-3,TRBV20-1,TGCAGTGCTCCAGGGACTAGCGGTTCGAGGACAGATACGCAGTATTTT,CSAPGTSGSRTDTQYF
.,.,TRBJ2-2,TRBV28,TGTGCCAGCAGCCCCACCCCTCTAGGCATGTCCGGGGAGCTGTTTTTT,CASSPTPLGMSGELFF
.,.,TRBJ1-2,TRBV27,TGTGCCAGCAGTTACGATACCTTGGGCAATGGCTACACCTTC,CASSYDTLGNGYTF
few,.,TRBJ2-1,TRBV6-1,TGTGCCAGCAGTTTCTCCTCAGGGTACCCCTACAATGAGCAGTTCTTC,CASSFSSGYPYNEQFF
.,.,TRBJ1-2,TRBV27,TGTGCCAACAGTTTTCGGGTCGGGTATGGCTACACCTTC,CANSFRVGYGYTF
many,TRBD1,TRBJ2-6,TRBV7-6,TGTGCCAGCAGCTTAGGAGGGGGCACTGGGGCCAACGTCCTGACTTTC,CASSLGGGTGANVLTF
.,TRBD1,TRBJ2-6,TRBV20-1,TGCAGTGCTATCTACAGGGACAGGGCCGGGGCCAACGTCCTGACTTTC,CSAIYRDRAGANVLTF
few,TRBD1,TRBJ2-7,TRBV3-1,TGTGCCAGCAGCCAGGAAGGACAGGGTCTCTACGAGCAGTACTTC,CASSQEGQGLYEQYF
.,TRBD1,TRBJ1-2,TRBV7-9,TGTACCAGCAGCCGTCTGCCTCTCCGGGACAGAGCTGGCTACACCTTC,CTSSRLPLRDRAGYTF
few,.,TRBJ1-4,TRBV7-9,TGTGCCAGCGAGAAGGGCGGGGAAAAACTGTTTTTT,CASEKGGEKLFF
few,TRBD1,TRBJ2-7,TRBV10-3,TGTGCCATCAGTGAGTGGGGACAGGGCCACGAGCAGTACTTC,CAISEWGQGHEQYF
many,.,TRBJ2-1,TRBV12-3/TRBV12-4,TGTGCCAGCAGCTGGCCGCAGGGGCTAACGGATGAGCAGTTCTTC,CASSWPQGLTDEQFF
.,.,TRBJ1-2,TRBV12-3/TRBV12-4,TGTGCCAGCAGTTTAGCCCCCCTCCCGCAGGAGGCATCAGCCTTC,CASSLAPLPQEASAF
.,.,TRBJ2-2,TRBV9,TGTGCCAGCAGCCCCCAGGGGGGGGTGGGCGCCGGGGAGCTGTTTTTT,CASSPQGGVGAGELFF
few,TRBD1,TRBJ2-1,TRBV29-1,TGCAGCGTGGAGAGGGTTGGCAGGGGGATCTCCTACAATGAGCAGTTCTTC,CSVERVGRGISYNEQFF
.,.,TRBJ2-1,TRBV7-7,TGTGCTAGCAGCCCGACCGGATCGCCCCGGGATGAGCAGTTCTTC,CASSPTGSPRDEQFF
.,TRBD1,TRBJ1-1,TRBV5-1,TGCGCCAGCAGCTTGGGGGCAGGGGGATGGAACACTGAAGCTTTCTTT,CASSLGAGGWNTEAFF
.,.,TRBJ1-2,TRBV7-6,TGTGCCAGCAGCTTAGAGGCGGCCCAGGGGTGGCTAAGTCATGGCTACACCTTC,CASSLEAAQGWLSHGYTF
few,.,TRBJ2-1,TRBV5-6,TGTGCCAGTCACAGGGCCTACAATGAGCAGTTCTTC,CASHRAYNEQFF
once,TRBD2,TRBJ2-7,TRBV6-6,TGTGCCAGCAATACGGGCGGGGGGCTGTACGAGCAGTACTTC,CASNTGGGLYEQYF
.,TRBD1,TRBJ1-5,TRBV6-1,TGTGCCAGCAGTGAAGGCAGGGGGCATCAGCCCCAGCATTTT,CASSEGRGHQPQHF
.,.,TRBJ1-4,TRBV7-9,TGTGCCAGCAGCCCCGTTGATGAAAAACTGTTTTTT,CASSPVDEKLFF
many,TRBD2,TRBJ2-1,TRBV12-3/TRBV12-4,TGTGCCAGCACTCCTAGCGGGGGCCCCTACAATGAGCAGTTCTTC,CASTPSGGPYNEQFF
few,TRBD2,TRBJ2-3,TRBV4-2,TGTGCCAGCAGCCAAGATTCCCAGCGGGGGGCCACAGATACGCAGTATTTT,CASSQDSQRGATDTQYF
.,TRBD1,TRBJ1-3,TRBV20-1,TGCAGTGCATTACGGGACAGCGAGGGAAACACCATATATTTT,CSALRDSEGNTIYF
.,.,TRBJ1-1,TRBV9,TGTGCCAGCAGCGTAGGGGGGCACACTGAAGCTTTCTTT,CASSVGGHTEAFF
.,.,TRBJ1-4,TRBV10-3,TGTGCCATCAGTGAGAAGGGTGCAACTAATGAAAAACTGTTTTTT,CAISEKGATNEKLFF
.,.,TRBJ2-2,TRBV6-6,TGTGCCAGCATTGACGACAGGACGAACACCGGGGAGCTGTTTTTT,CASIDDRTNTGELFF
few,.,TRBJ1-2,TRBV9,TGTGCCAGCAGCGATAGGACCGACGAGGAGCGCTATGGCTACACCTTC,CASSDRTDEERYGYTF
.,.,TRBJ2-3,TRBV6-5,TGTGCCAGCAGTTACTCGTATTCGGCGCAGTATTTT,CASSYSYSAQYF
many,.,TRBJ2-1,TRBV7-8,TGTGCCAGCAGCCGTCCGACCCCCGGAGGGGCCGATGAGCAGTTCTTC,CASSRPTPGGADEQFF
few,.,TRBJ1-5,TRBV7-6,TGTGCCAGCAGCTCATCCGGGACCCTTGGCAATCAGCCCCAGCATTTT,CASSSSGTLGNQPQHF
.,.,TRBJ1-3,TRBV27,TGTGCCAGCAGAAACGGACTGGGGGACACCATATATTTT,CASRNGLGDTIYF
.,TRBD1,TRBJ1-1,TRBV11-2,TGTGCCAGCAGCGTTGGACAGGGGTTCACTGAAGCTTTCTTT,CASSVGQGFTEAFF
.,.,TRBJ1-3,TRBV7-6,TGTGCCAGCAGCCACGTTCTCGGGGCGGCCTCTGGAAACACCATATATTTT,CASSHVLGAASGNTIYF
.,.,TRBJ1-5,TRBV7-6,TGTGCCAGCAGCTTATCATTTTCGGGCCCAAATAATCAGCCCCAGCATTTT,CASSLSFSGPNNQPQHF
many,TRBD1,TRBJ2-3,TRBV12-3/TRBV12-4,TGTGCCAGCAGCCCCGTAAAGGACAGGCACTGGTATTTT,CASSPVKDRHWYF
many,TRBD1,TRBJ1-3,TRBV6-5,TGTGCCAGCCATGCCCGGGACAGATTCTCTGGAAACACCATATATTTT,CASHARDRFSGNTIYF